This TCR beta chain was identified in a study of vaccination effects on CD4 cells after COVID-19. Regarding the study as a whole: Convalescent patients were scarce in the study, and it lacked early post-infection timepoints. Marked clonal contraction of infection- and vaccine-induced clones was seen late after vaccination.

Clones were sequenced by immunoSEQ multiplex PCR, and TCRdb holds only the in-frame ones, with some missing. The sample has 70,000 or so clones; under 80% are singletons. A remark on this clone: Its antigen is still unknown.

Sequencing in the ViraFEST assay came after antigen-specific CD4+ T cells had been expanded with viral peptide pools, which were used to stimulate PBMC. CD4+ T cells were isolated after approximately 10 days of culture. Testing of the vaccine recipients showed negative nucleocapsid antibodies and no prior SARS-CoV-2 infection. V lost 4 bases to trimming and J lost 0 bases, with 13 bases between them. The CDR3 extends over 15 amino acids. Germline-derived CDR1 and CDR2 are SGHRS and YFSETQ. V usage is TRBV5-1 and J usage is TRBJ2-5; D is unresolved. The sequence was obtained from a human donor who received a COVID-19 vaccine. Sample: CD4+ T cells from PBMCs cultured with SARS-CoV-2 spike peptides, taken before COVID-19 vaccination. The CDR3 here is CASSPTVGDQETQYF. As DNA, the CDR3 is TGCGCCAGCAGCCCAACAGTTGGGGACCAAGAGACCCAGTACTTC.